This is a list of T cell receptor beta chains from one sample in a study of blood T cell repertoires in COVID-19. Data came from immunoSEQ multiplex PCR; TCRdb stores just in-frame clones and leaves some out. The data show under 55,000 clones, 80% to 90% seen once. The sequenced sample was peripheral blood. Every receptor here comes from a woman of 80 years or more with COVID-19, enrolled during active disease. The CDR3 runs from the conserved cysteine through the conserved F or W. Each record gives: J gene, D gene, clone size, V gene, CDR3 DNA, CDR3 protein. A D gene is named only where the DNA matches it firmly. For some rows the clone size is stated as once, few or many, or as a class when expanded; others skip it.

j_call: TRBJ1-5
d_call: TRBD1
clone_size: once
v_call: TRBV18
cdr3_nt: TGTGCCAGCTCACCAAGGGGGCGCGGCCTCAATCAGCCCCAGCATTTT
cdr3_aa: CASSPRGRGLNQPQHF

j_call: TRBJ2-7
d_call: TRBD2
clone_size: NA
v_call: TRBV11-2
cdr3_nt: TGTGCCAGCAGCCTCACTCGGGGGGTCTACGAGCAGTACTTC
cdr3_aa: CASSLTRGVYEQYF

j_call: TRBJ1-3
d_call: NA
clone_size: once
v_call: TRBV28
cdr3_nt: TGTGCCAGCAGTTTATATTCCCGTTCGAGGGGAAACACCATATATTTT
cdr3_aa: CASSLYSRSRGNTIYF

j_call: TRBJ2-3
d_call: TRBD2
clone_size: NA
v_call: TRBV3-1/TRBV3-2
cdr3_nt: TGTGCCAGCAGCCAAGATCGACGCGGGAGAGGAGATACGCAGTATTTT
cdr3_aa: CASSQDRRGRGDTQYF

j_call: TRBJ1-6
d_call: TRBD1
clone_size: NA
v_call: TRBV5-1
cdr3_nt: TGCGCCAGCAGCCCAGGGGACAGGGATAATTCACCCCTCCACTTT
cdr3_aa: CASSPGDRDNSPLHF

j_call: TRBJ2-2
d_call: TRBD2
clone_size: NA
v_call: TRBV15
cdr3_nt: TGTGCCACCAGCAGAGATCGGACTAGCGTCACCGGGGAGCTGTTTTTT
cdr3_aa: CATSRDRTSVTGELFF

j_call: TRBJ1-3
d_call: NA
clone_size: NA
v_call: TRBV13
cdr3_nt: TGTGCCAGCAGCTTATCCAGGGTTGCTGGAAACACCATATATTTT
cdr3_aa: CASSLSRVAGNTIYF

j_call: TRBJ2-2
d_call: TRBD2
clone_size: NA
v_call: TRBV28
cdr3_nt: TGTGCCAGCAGGGGTAGCGGGATTCTTACCGGGGAGCTGTTTTTT
cdr3_aa: CASRGSGILTGELFF

j_call: TRBJ1-6
d_call: NA
clone_size: NA
v_call: TRBV7-8
cdr3_nt: TGTGCCAGCAGCTTAGTAGCCACTTTCGGGTCACCCCTCCACTTT
cdr3_aa: CASSLVATFGSPLHF

j_call: TRBJ1-1
d_call: NA
clone_size: NA
v_call: TRBV19
cdr3_nt: TGTGCCAGTAGTATTGCTCGGGGGACGGCCGCTCAGGGCACTGAAGCTTTCTTT
cdr3_aa: CASSIARGTAAQGTEAFF

j_call: TRBJ2-5
d_call: NA
clone_size: NA
v_call: TRBV6-5
cdr3_nt: TGTGCCAGCAGTTACCAGCTGGGACATAGTAAAGAGACCCAGTACTTC
cdr3_aa: CASSYQLGHSKETQYF

j_call: TRBJ1-1
d_call: NA
clone_size: once
v_call: TRBV16
cdr3_nt: TGTGCCAGCAGCCCTACGGGGAGTCGGAACACTGAAGCTTTCTTT
cdr3_aa: CASSPTGSRNTEAFF

j_call: TRBJ1-4
d_call: TRBD1
clone_size: NA
v_call: TRBV28
cdr3_nt: TGTGCCAGCAGAGAGGGACAGTGGGATGAAAAACTGTTTTTT
cdr3_aa: CASREGQWDEKLFF

j_call: TRBJ2-3
d_call: NA
clone_size: NA
v_call: TRBV5-4
cdr3_nt: TGTGCCAGCAGCTCCCGATTGCTCGGGTACACAGATACGCAGTATTTT
cdr3_aa: CASSSRLLGYTDTQYF

j_call: TRBJ2-1
d_call: TRBD1
clone_size: once
v_call: TRBV6-5
cdr3_nt: TGTGCCAGCAGGAAGACAGGGATCCCCTACAATGAGCAGTTCTTC
cdr3_aa: CASRKTGIPYNEQFF

j_call: TRBJ2-5
d_call: TRBD1
clone_size: NA
v_call: TRBV19
cdr3_nt: TGTGCCAGTAGTAACCCCAGGGACAGGGGGTGGGAGACCCAGTACTTC
cdr3_aa: CASSNPRDRGWETQYF

j_call: TRBJ2-3
d_call: TRBD2
clone_size: NA
v_call: TRBV11-3
cdr3_nt: TGTGCCAGTTCTCCCGGGACTAGCGGGAGACATACGCAGTATTTT
cdr3_aa: CASSPGTSGRHTQYF

j_call: TRBJ1-1
d_call: NA
clone_size: NA
v_call: TRBV12-5
cdr3_nt: TGTGCTAGTGGTTTGGGCCTACAGGGGAACACTGAAGCTTTCTTT
cdr3_aa: CASGLGLQGNTEAFF

j_call: TRBJ2-7
d_call: NA
clone_size: NA
v_call: TRBV5-1
cdr3_nt: TGCGCCAGCAGCTTGGGACAGAGTCTCTACGAGCAGTACTTC
cdr3_aa: CASSLGQSLYEQYF

j_call: TRBJ2-5
d_call: TRBD1
clone_size: NA
v_call: TRBV15
cdr3_nt: TGTGCCACCAGCAGAGGACAACAGGGGGAGACCCAGTACTTC
cdr3_aa: CATSRGQQGETQYF

j_call: TRBJ2-7
d_call: TRBD1
clone_size: few
v_call: TRBV3-1/TRBV3-2
cdr3_nt: TGTGCCAGCAGCCCCGGGGGACAGGGGCACTACGAGCAGTACTTC
cdr3_aa: CASSPGGQGHYEQYF

j_call: TRBJ1-2
d_call: NA
clone_size: NA
v_call: TRBV5-1
cdr3_nt: TGCGCCAGCAGCACCGACTTATCCCGTTTATATGGCTACACCTTC
cdr3_aa: CASSTDLSRLYGYTF

j_call: TRBJ1-2
d_call: NA
clone_size: NA
v_call: TRBV24-1
cdr3_nt: TGTGCCACCAGTGATTCGCGAGGGGGGGCGGCTGGCGGCTACACCTTC
cdr3_aa: CATSDSRGGAAGGYTF

j_call: TRBJ2-1
d_call: TRBD1
clone_size: once
v_call: TRBV11-2
cdr3_nt: TGTGCCAGCAGCTTGATGGGACAGGGGACGCCTAGGGGGAATGAGCAGTTCTTC
cdr3_aa: CASSLMGQGTPRGNEQFF

j_call: TRBJ1-5
d_call: NA
clone_size: NA
v_call: TRBV19
cdr3_nt: TGTGCCAGTACTCCGGACAGCGTCCTACAGCCCCAGCATTTT
cdr3_aa: CASTPDSVLQPQHF

j_call: TRBJ2-2
d_call: TRBD2
clone_size: NA
v_call: TRBV3-1/TRBV3-2
cdr3_nt: TGTGCCAGCAGCCACCCTATGAGGGGTAGCGGGAGGGCCGGAGACGGGGAGCTGTTTTTT
cdr3_aa: CASSHPMRGSGRAGDGELFF

j_call: TRBJ1-2
d_call: TRBD1
clone_size: NA
v_call: TRBV29-1
cdr3_nt: TGCAGCGTGGGGACAGGGCCTGGTGGTGGCTACACCTTC
cdr3_aa: CSVGTGPGGGYTF

j_call: TRBJ2-4
d_call: NA
clone_size: NA
v_call: TRBV15
cdr3_nt: TGTGCCACCAGCAGAGATATCGGGGGAATCCAAAACATTCAGTACTTC
cdr3_aa: CATSRDIGGIQNIQYF

j_call: TRBJ2-7
d_call: TRBD1
clone_size: NA
v_call: TRBV10-2
cdr3_nt: TGCGCCAGCCAACAGGGGGCTAACGAGCAGTACTTC
cdr3_aa: CASQQGANEQYF

j_call: TRBJ1-5
d_call: NA
clone_size: NA
v_call: TRBV5-8
cdr3_nt: TGTGCCAGCAGCTTATACATCCAGCCCCAGCATTTT
cdr3_aa: CASSLYIQPQHF

j_call: TRBJ1-2
d_call: NA
clone_size: NA
v_call: TRBV5-8
cdr3_nt: TGTGCCAGCAGCTTAGGGGTGAACTATGGCTACACCTTC
cdr3_aa: CASSLGVNYGYTF

j_call: TRBJ2-7
d_call: NA
clone_size: NA
v_call: TRBV9
cdr3_nt: TGTGCCAGCAGCTCCTCTCCTAACTACGAGCAGTACTTC
cdr3_aa: CASSSSPNYEQYF

j_call: TRBJ2-7
d_call: NA
clone_size: NA
v_call: TRBV20-1
cdr3_nt: TGCAGTGCTAGTCCCGCCTACGAGCAGTACTTC
cdr3_aa: CSASPAYEQYF

j_call: TRBJ1-3
d_call: NA
clone_size: NA
v_call: TRBV19
cdr3_nt: TGTGCCAGTAGTCAATCCGGGAATTCCCCTGGAAACACCATATATTTT
cdr3_aa: CASSQSGNSPGNTIYF

j_call: TRBJ1-4
d_call: NA
clone_size: NA
v_call: TRBV7-2
cdr3_nt: TGTGCCAGCAGCCCTGGGGGGGCCGGAAAAGATGAAAAACTGTTTTTT
cdr3_aa: CASSPGGAGKDEKLFF